What follows describes a single T cell receptor beta chain. This entry belongs to a study of blood T cell repertoires in COVID-19. Study-wide background: The study drew acute and convalescent COVID-19 samples from the United States, Italy and Spain. T cells, B-cell-depleted T cells, or PBMCs provided the cDNA or gDNA that served as material.

The V segment lost 6 bases and the J segment 8 bases; nucleotides outside the gene matches: 14. There are 15 residues in the CDR3. Per the germline V gene, CDR1 is MNHEY and CDR2 is SVGAGI. Study processing details: Quantification of nucleated cells was approximated via reference gene primer amplification. Here immunoSEQ multiplex PCR was the method, and the copy in TCRdb shows in-frame clones only, minus some. For V, J and clone size, that table is used; D and trimming come from the DNA. The repertoire holds 390,000 or so clones, with 90% as singletons. The V gene is TRBV6-5, the J gene TRBJ1-2, with 8 bases that match TRBD1. The clonotype comes from a man in his late teens or twenties with active or convalescent COVID-19. Sample: peripheral blood. Here the CDR3 reads CASSGKATGGRGYTF. For the CDR3, the DNA is TGTGCCAGCAGCGGCAAAGCCACAGGGGGTCGAGGCTACACCTTC.